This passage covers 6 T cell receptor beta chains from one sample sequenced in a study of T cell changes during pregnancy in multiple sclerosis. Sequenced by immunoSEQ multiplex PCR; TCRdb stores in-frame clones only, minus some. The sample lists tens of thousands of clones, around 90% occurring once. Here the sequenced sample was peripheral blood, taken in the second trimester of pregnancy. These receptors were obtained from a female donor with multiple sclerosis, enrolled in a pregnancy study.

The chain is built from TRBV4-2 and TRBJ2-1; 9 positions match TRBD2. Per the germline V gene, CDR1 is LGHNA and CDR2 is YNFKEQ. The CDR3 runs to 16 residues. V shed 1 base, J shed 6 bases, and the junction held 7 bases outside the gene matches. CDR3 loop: CASSQGTSGGSNEQFF. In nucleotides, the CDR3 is TGTGCCAGCAGCCAAGGCACAAGCGGGGGGTCCAATGAGCAGTTCTTC.

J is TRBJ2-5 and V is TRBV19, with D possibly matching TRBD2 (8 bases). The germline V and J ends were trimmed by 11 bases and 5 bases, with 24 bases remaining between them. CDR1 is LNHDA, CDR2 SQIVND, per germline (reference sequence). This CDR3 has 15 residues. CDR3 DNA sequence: TGTGCCGTGGGGGGGACAGCGGGGGCCGAGGAGACCCAGTACTTC. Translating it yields CAVGGTAGAEETQYF.

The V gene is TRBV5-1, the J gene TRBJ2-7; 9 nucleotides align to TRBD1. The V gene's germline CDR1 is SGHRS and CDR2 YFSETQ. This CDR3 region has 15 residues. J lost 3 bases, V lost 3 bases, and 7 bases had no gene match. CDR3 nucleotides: TGCGCCAGCAGCTGGGGACAGGGCCTTATCTACGAGCAGTACTTC. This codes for CASSWGQGLIYEQYF.

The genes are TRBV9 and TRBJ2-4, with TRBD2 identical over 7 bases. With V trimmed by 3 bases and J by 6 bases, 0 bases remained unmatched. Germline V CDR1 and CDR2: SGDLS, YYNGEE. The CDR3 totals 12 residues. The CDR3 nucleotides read TGTGCCAGCAGCGGGGGGGGAAACATTCAGTACTTC. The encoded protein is CASSGGGNIQYF. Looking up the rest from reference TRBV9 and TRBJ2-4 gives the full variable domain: DSGVTQTPKHLITATGQRVTLRCSPRSGDLSVYWYQQSLDQGLQFLIQYYNGEERAKGNILERFSAQQFPDLHSELNLSSLELGDSALYFCASSGGGNIQYFGAGTRLSVL.

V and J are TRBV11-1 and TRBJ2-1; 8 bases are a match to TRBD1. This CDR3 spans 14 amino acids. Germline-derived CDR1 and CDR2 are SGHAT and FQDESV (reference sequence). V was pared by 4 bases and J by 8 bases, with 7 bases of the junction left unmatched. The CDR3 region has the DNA TGTGCCAGCAGCTGGGACAGGCTCGGAGATGAGCAGTTCTTC. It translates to CASSWDRLGDEQFF.

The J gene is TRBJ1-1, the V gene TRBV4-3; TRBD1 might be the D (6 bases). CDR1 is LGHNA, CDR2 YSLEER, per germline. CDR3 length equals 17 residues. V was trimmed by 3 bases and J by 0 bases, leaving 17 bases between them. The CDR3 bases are TGCGCCAGCAGCCAGGGACATGGCGGGGGCATGAACACTGAAGCTTTCTTT. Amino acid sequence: CASSQGHGGGMNTEAFF.